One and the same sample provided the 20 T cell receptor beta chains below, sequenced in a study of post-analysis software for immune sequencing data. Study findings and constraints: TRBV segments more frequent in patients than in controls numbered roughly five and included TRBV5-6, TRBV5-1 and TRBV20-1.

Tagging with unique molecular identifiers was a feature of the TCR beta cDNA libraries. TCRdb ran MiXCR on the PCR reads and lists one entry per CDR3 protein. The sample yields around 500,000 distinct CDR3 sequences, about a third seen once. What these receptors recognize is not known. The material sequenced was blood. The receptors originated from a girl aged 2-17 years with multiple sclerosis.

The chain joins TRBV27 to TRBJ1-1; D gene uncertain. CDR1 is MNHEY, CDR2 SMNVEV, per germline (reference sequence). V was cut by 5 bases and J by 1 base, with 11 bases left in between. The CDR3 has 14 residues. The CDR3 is CASSPPRPNTEAFF. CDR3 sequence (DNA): TGTGCCAGCAGTCCACCAAGGCCGAACACTGAAGCTTTCTTT.

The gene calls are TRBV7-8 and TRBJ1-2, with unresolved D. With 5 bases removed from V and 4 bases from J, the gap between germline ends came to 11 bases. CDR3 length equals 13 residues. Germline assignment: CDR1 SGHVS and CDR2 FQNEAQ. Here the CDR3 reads CASSPDKGYGYTF. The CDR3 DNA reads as TGTGCCAGCAGCCCAGATAAGGGCTATGGCTACACCTTC.

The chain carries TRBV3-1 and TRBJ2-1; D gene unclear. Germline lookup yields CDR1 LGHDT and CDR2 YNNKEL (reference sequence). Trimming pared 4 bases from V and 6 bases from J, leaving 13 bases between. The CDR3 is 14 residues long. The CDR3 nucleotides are TGTGCCAGCAGCCCCCTGGAGTTTCCCAATGAGCAGTTCTTC. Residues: CASSPLEFPNEQFF.

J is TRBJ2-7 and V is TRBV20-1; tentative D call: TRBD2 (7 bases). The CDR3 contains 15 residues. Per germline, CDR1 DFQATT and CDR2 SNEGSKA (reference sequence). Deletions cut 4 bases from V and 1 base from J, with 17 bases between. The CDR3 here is CSATVGAGVSYEQYF. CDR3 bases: TGCAGTGCTACCGTGGGGGCGGGGGTTTCCTACGAGCAGTACTTC.

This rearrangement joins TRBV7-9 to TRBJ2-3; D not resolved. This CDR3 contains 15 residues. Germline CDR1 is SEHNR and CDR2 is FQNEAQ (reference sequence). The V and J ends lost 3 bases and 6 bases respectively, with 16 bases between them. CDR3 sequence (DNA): TGTGCCAGCAGCTTGGGCAGCACCCCTAAGGATACGCAGTATTTT. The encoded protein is CASSLGSTPKDTQYF.

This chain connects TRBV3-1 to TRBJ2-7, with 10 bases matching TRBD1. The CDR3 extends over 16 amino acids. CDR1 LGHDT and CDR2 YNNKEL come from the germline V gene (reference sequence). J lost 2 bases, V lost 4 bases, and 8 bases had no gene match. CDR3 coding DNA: TGTGCCAGCAGCCGTCTCGGGACAGGGGTTCCCTACGAGCAGTACTTC. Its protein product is CASSRLGTGVPYEQYF.

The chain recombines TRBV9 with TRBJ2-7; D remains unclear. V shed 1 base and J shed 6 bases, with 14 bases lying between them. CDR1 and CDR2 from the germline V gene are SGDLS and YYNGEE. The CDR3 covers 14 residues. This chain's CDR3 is CASSVSVWAAEQYF. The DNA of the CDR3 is TGTGCCAGCAGCGTATCGGTGTGGGCAGCCGAGCAGTACTTC. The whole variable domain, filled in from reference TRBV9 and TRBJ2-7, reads DSGVTQTPKHLITATGQRVTLRCSPRSGDLSVYWYQQSLDQGLQFLIQYYNGEERAKGNILERFSAQQFPDLHSELNLSSLELGDSALYFCASSVSVWAAEQYFGPGTRLTVT.

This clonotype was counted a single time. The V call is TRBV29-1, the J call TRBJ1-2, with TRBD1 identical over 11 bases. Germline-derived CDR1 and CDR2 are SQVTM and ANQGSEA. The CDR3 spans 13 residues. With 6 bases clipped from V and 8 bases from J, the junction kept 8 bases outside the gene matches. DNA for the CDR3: TGCAGCGTCAAGGACAGGGGGCGCGGGGGCTACACCTTC. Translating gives CSVKDRGRGGYTF.

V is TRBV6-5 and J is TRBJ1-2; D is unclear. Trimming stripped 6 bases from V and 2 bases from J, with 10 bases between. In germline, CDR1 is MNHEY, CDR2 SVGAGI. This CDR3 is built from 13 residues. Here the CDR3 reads CASRYGRNYGYTF. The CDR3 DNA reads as TGTGCCAGCAGGTACGGCAGAAACTATGGCTACACCTTC.

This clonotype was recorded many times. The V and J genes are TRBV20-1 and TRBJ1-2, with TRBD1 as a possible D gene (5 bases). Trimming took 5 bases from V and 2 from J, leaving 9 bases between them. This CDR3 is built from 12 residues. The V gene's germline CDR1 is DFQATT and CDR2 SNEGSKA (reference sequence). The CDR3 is CSASGSNYGYTF. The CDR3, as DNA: TGCAGTGCTTCAGGGTCGAACTATGGCTACACCTTC.

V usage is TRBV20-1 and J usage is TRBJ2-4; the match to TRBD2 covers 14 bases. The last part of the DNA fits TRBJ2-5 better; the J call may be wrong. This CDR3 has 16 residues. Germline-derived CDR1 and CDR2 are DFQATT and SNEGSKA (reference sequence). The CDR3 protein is CSAYRTSGGSQETQYF. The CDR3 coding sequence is TGCAGTGCTTACCGGACTAGCGGGGGGTCCCAAGAGACCCAGTACTTC.

CDR3 nucleotides: TGTGCCAGCAGCGGAAGGACTATACAAGAGACCCAGTACTTC. Protein product: CASSGRTIQETQYF. The chain uses TRBV9 and TRBJ2-5; D perhaps matches TRBD2 (6 bases). V lost 3 bases, J lost 2 bases, and 11 bases lay in between. The V gene's germline CDR1 is SGDLS and CDR2 YYNGEE. CDR3 length equals 14 residues.

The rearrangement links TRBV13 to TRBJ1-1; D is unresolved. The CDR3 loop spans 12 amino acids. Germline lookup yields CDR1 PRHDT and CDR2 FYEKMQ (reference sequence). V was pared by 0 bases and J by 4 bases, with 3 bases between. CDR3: CASSLGRTEAFF. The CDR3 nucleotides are TGTGCCAGCAGCTTAGGTCGCACTGAAGCTTTCTTT.

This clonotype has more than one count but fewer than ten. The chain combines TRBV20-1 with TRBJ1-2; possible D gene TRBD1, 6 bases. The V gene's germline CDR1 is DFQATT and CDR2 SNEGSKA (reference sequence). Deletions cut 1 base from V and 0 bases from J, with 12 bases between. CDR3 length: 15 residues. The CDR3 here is CSARAPPGANYGYTF. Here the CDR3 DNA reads TGCAGTGCTAGAGCGCCACCAGGGGCTAACTATGGCTACACCTTC.

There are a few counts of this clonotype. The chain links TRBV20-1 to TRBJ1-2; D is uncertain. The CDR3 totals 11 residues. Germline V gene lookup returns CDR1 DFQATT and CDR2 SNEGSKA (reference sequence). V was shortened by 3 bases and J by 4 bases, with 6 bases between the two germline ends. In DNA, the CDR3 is TGCAGTGCTAGTTCAATCTATGGCTACACCTTC. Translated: CSASSIYGYTF.

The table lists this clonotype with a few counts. CDR3 amino acids: CSAPTGVNPTNEKLFF. The DNA for the CDR3 is TGCAGTGCCCCGACAGGGGTAAACCCAACTAATGAAAAACTGTTTTTT. The chain has TRBV20-1 and TRBJ1-4; 8 nucleotides align to TRBD1. Germline lookup yields CDR1 DFQATT and CDR2 SNEGSKA (reference sequence). The CDR3 has 16 amino acids. V dropped 6 bases and J dropped 0; count of bases not matched to a gene: 9.

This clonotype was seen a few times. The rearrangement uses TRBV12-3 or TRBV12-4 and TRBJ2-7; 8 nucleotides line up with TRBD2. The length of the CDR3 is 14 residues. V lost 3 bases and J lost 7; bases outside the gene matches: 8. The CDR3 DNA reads TGTGCCAGCAGTTTCGGAGCGGGGGAAAGGGAGCAGTACTTC. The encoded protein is CASSFGAGEREQYF.

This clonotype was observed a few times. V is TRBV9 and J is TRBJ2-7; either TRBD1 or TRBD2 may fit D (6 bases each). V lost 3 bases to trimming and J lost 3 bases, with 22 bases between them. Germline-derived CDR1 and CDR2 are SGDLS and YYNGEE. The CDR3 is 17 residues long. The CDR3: CASSAPRNGGHFYEQYF. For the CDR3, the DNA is TGTGCCAGCAGCGCTCCGCGGAACGGGGGACATTTCTACGAGCAGTACTTC.

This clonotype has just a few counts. Here the CDR3 reads CASSSTALSRGYTF. The CDR3 bases are TGTGCCAGCAGTTCCACAGCTCTTTCGCGAGGCTACACCTTC. V is TRBV27 and J is TRBJ1-2, with D hard to call. V was trimmed by 4 bases and J by 8 bases, leaving 17 bases between them. Looked up from germline, CDR1 is MNHEY and CDR2 is SMNVEV (reference sequence). The CDR3 has 14 amino acids.

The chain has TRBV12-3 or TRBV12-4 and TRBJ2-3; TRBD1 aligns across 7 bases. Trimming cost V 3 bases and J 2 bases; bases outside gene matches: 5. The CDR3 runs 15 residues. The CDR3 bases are TGTGCCAGCAGTTTCCACAGGGGAAACACAGATACGCAGTATTTT. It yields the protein CASSFHRGNTDTQYF.